These T cell receptor beta chains were read from a single sample in a study of immune evolution from preneoplasia to lung adenocarcinoma. Only in-frame clones appear in the TCRdb table, and some are missing; sequencing was by immunoSEQ multiplex PCR. The sample contains roughly 13,000 clones, roughly 80% of which appear only once. Sequenced input: FFPE minimally invasive lung adenocarcinoma tissue. The receptors were gathered from a person aged 70 to 85 with lung adenocarcinoma. CDR3s include the opening cysteine and the closing phenylalanine or tryptophan. The D gene is left open where the match is weak. Part of the rows lack a size; the others show once, few, many or a class for expanded clones.

D gene: TRBD1; clone size: -; V gene: TRBV28; J gene: TRBJ1-3; CDR3 protein: CASSPSDRVGGNTIYF; CDR3 DNA: TGTGCCAGCAGCCCCTCGGACAGGGTGGGTGGAAACACCATATATTTT
D gene: -; clone size: -; V gene: TRBV27; J gene: TRBJ1-5; CDR3 protein: CASSLKDGWQPQHF; CDR3 DNA: TGTGCCAGCAGTTTGAAGGATGGGTGGCAGCCCCAGCATTTT
D gene: -; clone size: -; V gene: TRBV5-4; J gene: TRBJ1-5; CDR3 protein: CASSLLGDESQPQHF; CDR3 DNA: TGTGCCAGCAGCTTGTTGGGGGATGAGAGTCAGCCCCAGCATTTT
D gene: -; clone size: -; V gene: TRBV27; J gene: TRBJ2-1; CDR3 protein: CASSLFGDQQFF; CDR3 DNA: TGTGCCAGCAGTTTATTCGGCGATCAGCAGTTCTTC
D gene: TRBD1; clone size: -; V gene: TRBV18; J gene: TRBJ1-4; CDR3 protein: CASSQTGTNEKLFF; CDR3 DNA: TGTGCCAGCTCACAGACAGGGACTAATGAAAAACTGTTTTTT
D gene: -; clone size: -; V gene: TRBV7-2; J gene: TRBJ2-3; CDR3 protein: CASSSSDDTQYF; CDR3 DNA: TGTGCCAGCAGCTCGTCAGATGATACGCAGTATTTT
D gene: TRBD1; clone size: few; V gene: TRBV7-9; J gene: TRBJ2-7; CDR3 protein: CASSLARQGSSGSLEQYF; CDR3 DNA: TGTGCCAGCAGCTTAGCCCGACAGGGTTCTTCTGGGAGTCTCGAGCAGTACTTC
D gene: TRBD1; clone size: -; V gene: TRBV7-9; J gene: TRBJ1-2; CDR3 protein: CASSLKSLGQGGSGYTF; CDR3 DNA: TGTGCCAGCAGCTTAAAGTCCTTGGGACAGGGGGGTTCTGGCTACACCTTC
D gene: TRBD1; clone size: few; V gene: TRBV29-1; J gene: TRBJ1-1; CDR3 protein: CSVEGQGWTEAFF; CDR3 DNA: TGCAGCGTTGAAGGACAGGGTTGGACTGAAGCTTTCTTT
D gene: TRBD2; clone size: -; V gene: TRBV27; J gene: TRBJ2-2; CDR3 protein: CASTYRTSGLNTGELFF; CDR3 DNA: TGTGCCAGCACCTACCGGACTAGCGGACTCAACACCGGGGAGCTGTTTTTT
D gene: -; clone size: -; V gene: TRBV11-2; J gene: TRBJ2-7; CDR3 protein: CASGTGGWAYEQYF; CDR3 DNA: TGTGCCAGCGGTACTGGGGGATGGGCCTACGAGCAGTACTTC
D gene: -; clone size: few; V gene: TRBV29-1; J gene: TRBJ2-3; CDR3 protein: CSVGLQSTDTQYF; CDR3 DNA: TGCAGCGTTGGCCTCCAGAGCACAGATACGCAGTATTTT
D gene: -; clone size: -; V gene: TRBV28; J gene: TRBJ2-2; CDR3 protein: CASSFTNTGELFF; CDR3 DNA: TGTGCCAGCAGTTTTACGAACACCGGGGAGCTGTTTTTT
D gene: -; clone size: -; V gene: TRBV19; J gene: TRBJ2-1; CDR3 protein: CASKSLPNNEQFF; CDR3 DNA: TGTGCCAGTAAATCACTCCCCAACAATGAGCAGTTCTTC
D gene: -; clone size: -; V gene: TRBV19; J gene: TRBJ2-1; CDR3 protein: CASSPGNVGNEQFF; CDR3 DNA: TGTGCCAGTAGTCCTGGAAACGTAGGTAATGAGCAGTTCTTC
D gene: -; clone size: -; V gene: TRBV19; J gene: TRBJ2-2; CDR3 protein: CASSLVHSAGPNTGELFF; CDR3 DNA: TGTGCCAGTAGTCTGGTCCATTCGGCAGGGCCGAACACCGGGGAGCTGTTTTTT